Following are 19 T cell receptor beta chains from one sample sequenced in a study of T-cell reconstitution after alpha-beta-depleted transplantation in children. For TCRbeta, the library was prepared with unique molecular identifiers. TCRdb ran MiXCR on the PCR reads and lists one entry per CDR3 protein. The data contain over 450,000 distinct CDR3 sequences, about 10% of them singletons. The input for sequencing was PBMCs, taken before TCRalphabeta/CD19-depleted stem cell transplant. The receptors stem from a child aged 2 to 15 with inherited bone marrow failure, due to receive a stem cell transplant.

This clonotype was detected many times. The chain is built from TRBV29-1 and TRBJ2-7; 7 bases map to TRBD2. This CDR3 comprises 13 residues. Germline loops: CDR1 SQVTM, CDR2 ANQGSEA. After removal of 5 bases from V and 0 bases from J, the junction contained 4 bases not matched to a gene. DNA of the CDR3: TGCAGCGTTCTAGCGGACACCTCCTACGAGCAGTACTTC. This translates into CSVLADTSYEQYF.

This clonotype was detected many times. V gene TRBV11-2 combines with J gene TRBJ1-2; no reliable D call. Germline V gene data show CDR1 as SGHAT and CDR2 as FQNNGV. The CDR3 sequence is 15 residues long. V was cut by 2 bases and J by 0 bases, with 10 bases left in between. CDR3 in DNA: TGTGCCAGCAGCTTATGGCGGGGAGCTAACTATGGCTACACCTTC. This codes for CASSLWRGANYGYTF.

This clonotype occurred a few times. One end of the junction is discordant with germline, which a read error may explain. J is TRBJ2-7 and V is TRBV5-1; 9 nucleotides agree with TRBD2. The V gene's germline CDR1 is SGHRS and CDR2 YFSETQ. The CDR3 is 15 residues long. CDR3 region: CASRLGLAGLYEQYF. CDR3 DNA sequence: TGCGCCAGCAGGTTGGGGCTAGCGGGACTGTACGAGCAGTACTTC.

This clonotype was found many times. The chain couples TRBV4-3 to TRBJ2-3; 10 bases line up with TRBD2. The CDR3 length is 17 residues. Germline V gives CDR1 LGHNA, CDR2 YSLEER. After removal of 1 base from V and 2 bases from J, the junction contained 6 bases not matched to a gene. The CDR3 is CASSQARTSGYTDTQYF. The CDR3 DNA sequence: TGCGCCAGCAGCCAAGCCCGGACTAGCGGATACACAGATACGCAGTATTTT.

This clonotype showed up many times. The CDR3 DNA reads TGCAGCGTTGGGGGCGGACGATGGGGAGATACGCAGTATTTT. Protein product: CSVGGGRWGDTQYF. The gene calls are TRBV29-1 and TRBJ2-3, with a tentative D call TRBD1 (5 bases). CDR1 and CDR2 (germline): SQVTM, ANQGSEA. The CDR3 spans 14 residues. Trimming removed 4 bases at V and 5 bases at J, with 16 bases between.

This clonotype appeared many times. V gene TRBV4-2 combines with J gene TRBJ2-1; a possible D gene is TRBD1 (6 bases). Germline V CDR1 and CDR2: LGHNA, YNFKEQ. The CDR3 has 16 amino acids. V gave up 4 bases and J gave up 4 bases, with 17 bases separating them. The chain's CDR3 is CASSPEGEGVYNEQFF. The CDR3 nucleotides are TGTGCCAGCAGCCCCGAGGGGGAAGGGGTTTACAATGAGCAGTTCTTC.

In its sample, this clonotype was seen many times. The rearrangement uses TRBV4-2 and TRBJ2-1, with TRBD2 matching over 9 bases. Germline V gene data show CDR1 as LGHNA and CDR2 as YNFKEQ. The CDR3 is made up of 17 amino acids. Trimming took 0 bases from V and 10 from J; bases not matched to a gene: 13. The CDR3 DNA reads TGTGCCAGCAGCCAAGATGGAGCGGGAGGACCGGAGGAGGAGCAGTTCTTC. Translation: CASSQDGAGGPEEEQFF.

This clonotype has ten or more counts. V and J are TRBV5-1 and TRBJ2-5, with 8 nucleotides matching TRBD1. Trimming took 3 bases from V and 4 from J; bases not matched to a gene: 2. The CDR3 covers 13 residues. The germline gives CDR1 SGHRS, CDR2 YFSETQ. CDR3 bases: TGCGCCAGCAGCTGGACAGGGTCAGAGACCCAGTACTTC. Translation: CASSWTGSETQYF.

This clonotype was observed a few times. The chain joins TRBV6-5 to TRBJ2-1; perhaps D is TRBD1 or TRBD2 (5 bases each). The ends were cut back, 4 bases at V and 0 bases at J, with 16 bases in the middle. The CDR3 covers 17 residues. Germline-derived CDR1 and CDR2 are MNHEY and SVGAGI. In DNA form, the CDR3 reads TGTGCCAGCAGTTTCTCCGGGACCGCCAGCTCCTACAATGAGCAGTTCTTC. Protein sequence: CASSFSGTASSYNEQFF.

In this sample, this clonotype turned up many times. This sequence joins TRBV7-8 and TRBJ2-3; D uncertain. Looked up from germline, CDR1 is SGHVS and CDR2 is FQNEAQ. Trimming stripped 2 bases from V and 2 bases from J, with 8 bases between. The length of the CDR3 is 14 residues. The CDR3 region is CASSLIASTDTQYF. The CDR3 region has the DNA TGTGCCAGCAGCTTAATAGCCTCCACAGATACGCAGTATTTT.

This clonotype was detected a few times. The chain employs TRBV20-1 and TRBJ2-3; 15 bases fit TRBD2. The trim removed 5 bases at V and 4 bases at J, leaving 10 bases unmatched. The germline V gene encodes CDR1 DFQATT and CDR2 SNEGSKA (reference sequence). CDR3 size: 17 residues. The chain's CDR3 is CSASLRTSGRAADTQYF. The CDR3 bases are TGCAGTGCTTCTCTCAGGACTAGCGGGAGGGCCGCAGATACGCAGTATTTT.

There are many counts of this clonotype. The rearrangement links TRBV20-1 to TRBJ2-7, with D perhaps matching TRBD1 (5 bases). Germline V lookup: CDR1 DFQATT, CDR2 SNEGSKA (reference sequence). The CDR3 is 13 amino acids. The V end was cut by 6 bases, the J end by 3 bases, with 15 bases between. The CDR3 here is CSAAKQGGYEQYF. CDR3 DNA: TGCAGTGCGGCGAAGCAGGGTGGCTACGAGCAGTACTTC.

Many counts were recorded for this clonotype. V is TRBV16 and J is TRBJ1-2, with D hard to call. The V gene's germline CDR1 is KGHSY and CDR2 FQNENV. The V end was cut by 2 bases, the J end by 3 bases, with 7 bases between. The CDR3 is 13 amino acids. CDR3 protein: CASSQHFYYGYTF. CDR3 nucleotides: TGTGCCAGCAGCCAACACTTCTACTATGGCTACACCTTC.

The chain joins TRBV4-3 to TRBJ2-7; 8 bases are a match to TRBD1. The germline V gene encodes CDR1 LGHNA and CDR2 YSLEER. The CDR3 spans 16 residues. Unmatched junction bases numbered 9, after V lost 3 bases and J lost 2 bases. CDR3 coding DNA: TGCGCCAGCAGCCACGGTGTTGGGACAGGCGCCTACGAGCAGTACTTC. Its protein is CASSHGVGTGAYEQYF.

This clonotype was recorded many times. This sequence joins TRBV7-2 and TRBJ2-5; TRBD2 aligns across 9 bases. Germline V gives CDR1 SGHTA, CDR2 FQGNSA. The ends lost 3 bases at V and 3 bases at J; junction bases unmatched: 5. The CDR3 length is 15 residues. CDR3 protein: CASSFLGGREETQYF. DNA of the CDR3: TGTGCCAGCAGCTTTCTAGGCGGGAGGGAAGAGACCCAGTACTTC. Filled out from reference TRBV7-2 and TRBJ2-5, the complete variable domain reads GAGVSQSPSNKVTEKGKDVELRCDPISGHTALYWYRQSLGQGLEFLIYFQGNSAPDKSGLPSDRFSAERTGGSVSTLTIQRTQQEDSAVYLCASSFLGGREETQYFGPGTRLLVL.

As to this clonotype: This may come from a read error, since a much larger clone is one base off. The CDR3 here is CASGPGLARRQETQYF. The DNA for the CDR3 is TGTGCTAGTGGTCCTGGGCTAGCGCGACGTCAAGAGACCCAGTACTTC. The chain uses TRBV12-5 and TRBJ2-5; D perhaps matches TRBD2 (6 bases). The CDR3 extends over 16 amino acids. Germline CDR1 and CDR2: LGHNT and FRNRAP. V lost 5 bases to trimming and J lost 2 bases, with 18 bases between them.

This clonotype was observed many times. This CDR3 reads CASSLSEKLFF. In nucleotides, the CDR3 is TGTGCCAGCAGTTTGAGTGAAAAACTGTTTTTT. The chain links TRBV12-3 or TRBV12-4 to TRBJ1-4; D uncertain. The V end was cut by 3 bases, the J end by 7 bases, with 3 bases between. This CDR3 has 11 amino acids.

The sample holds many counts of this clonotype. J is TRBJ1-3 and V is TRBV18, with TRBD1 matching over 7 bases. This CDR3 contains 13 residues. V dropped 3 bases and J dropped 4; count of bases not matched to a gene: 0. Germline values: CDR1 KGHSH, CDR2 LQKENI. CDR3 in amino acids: CASSPGQGNTIYF. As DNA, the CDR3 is TGTGCCAGCTCACCGGGACAGGGAAACACCATATATTTT.

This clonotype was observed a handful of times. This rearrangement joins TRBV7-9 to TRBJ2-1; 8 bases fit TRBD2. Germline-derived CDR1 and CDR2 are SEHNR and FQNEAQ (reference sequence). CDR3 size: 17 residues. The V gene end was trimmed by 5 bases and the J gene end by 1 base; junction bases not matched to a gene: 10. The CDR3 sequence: CASSGTRSGNSYNEQFF. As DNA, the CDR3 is TGTGCCAGCAGCGGCACTCGTAGCGGGAATTCCTACAATGAGCAGTTCTTC.